The 19 T cell receptor beta chains presented below share a single source sample, sequenced in a study of blood T cells in healthy people across ages. A second PCR of roughly 7 to 11 cycles used a sample-barcoded 5' primer and a J-beta primer mix. TCRdb fed the 5' RACE reads into MiXCR, producing one record per CDR3 protein. The profile covers around 1.5 million distinct CDR3 sequences, with about 43% appearing a single time and 7% to 9.5% taken by the ten largest. The sample consisted of blood. These receptor sequences come from a woman aged 18-30 years in good health.

The gene calls are TRBV7-8 and TRBJ2-1; no clear D gene. Germline lookup yields CDR1 SGHVS and CDR2 FQNEAQ. CDR3 length: 14 residues. Deletions cut 8 bases from V and 5 bases from J, with 16 bases between. The chain's CDR3 is CASRSVAPNNEQFF. The CDR3 DNA follows: TGTGCCAGCCGATCCGTAGCTCCTAACAATGAGCAGTTCTTC. Using reference TRBV7-8 and TRBJ2-1 for the parts outside the CDR3, the full variable domain is GAGVSQSPRYKVAKRGQDVALRCDPISGHVSLFWYQQALGQGPEFLTYFQNEAQLDKSGLPSDRFFAERPEGSVSTLKIQRTQQEDSAVYLCASRSVAPNNEQFFGPGTRLTVL.

This clonotype was seen only a few times. V is TRBV15 and J is TRBJ1-2; D is ambiguous. The CDR3 extends over 15 amino acids. CDR1 and CDR2 (germline): LNHNV, YYDKDF (reference sequence). V lost 0 bases and J 5 bases, leaving 13 bases between the germline ends. CDR3 sequence: CATSRDPGKGYGYTF. CDR3 coding DNA: TGTGCCACCAGCAGAGATCCGGGGAAGGGTTATGGCTACACCTTC.

The chain uses TRBV20-1 and TRBJ2-7; D is possibly TRBD1 or TRBD2 (5 bases each). The germline gives CDR1 DFQATT, CDR2 SNEGSKA (reference sequence). This CDR3 spans 12 amino acids. V gave up 5 bases and J gave up 7 bases, with 15 bases separating them. The CDR3 bases are TGCAGTGCTCGAGGGGTATCCATGGAGCAGTACTTC. It translates to CSARGVSMEQYF.

This chain links TRBV25-1 with TRBJ1-2, with D possibly matching TRBD1 (6 bases). Trimming stripped 7 bases from V and 4 bases from J, with 16 bases between. CDR1 is MGHDK and CDR2 is SYGVNS in the germline V gene. This CDR3 is built from 14 residues. The CDR3 DNA is TGTGCCAGCAACGGGGACACCGGGACCTATGGCTACACCTTC. It yields the protein CASNGDTGTYGYTF.

This chain joins TRBV27 and TRBJ2-1; 10 nucleotides agree with TRBD2. The DNA end is more similar to TRBJ2-7, so the J call may be wrong. CDR3 size: 15 residues. Germline values: CDR1 MNHEY, CDR2 SMNVEV (reference sequence). The CDR3 sequence: CASSFPSGRIDEQYF. The CDR3 DNA follows: TGTGCCAGCAGTTTCCCTAGCGGGAGAATTGATGAGCAGTACTTC.

The rearrangement joins TRBV10-3 to TRBJ2-5, with unresolved D. CDR1 and CDR2 (germline): ENHRY, SYGVKD. The V end lost 6 bases, the J end lost 11 bases, and 16 bases lay between the germline ends. The CDR3 is 12 amino acids. The CDR3 DNA sequence: TGTGCCATCAGCGAACCGACATATGAGCAGTACTTC. Its protein is CAISEPTYEQYF.

This clonotype has more than one count but fewer than ten. In DNA, the CDR3 is TGTGCCAGCAGCGGAGGGTCGAGCTCCTACAATGAGCAGTTCTTC. As protein: CASSGGSSSYNEQFF. The chain combines TRBV3-1 with TRBJ2-1; TRBD2 might be the D (6 bases). The germline V and J ends were trimmed by 5 bases and 0 bases, with 11 bases remaining between them. In germline, CDR1 is LGHDT, CDR2 YNNKEL (reference sequence). The CDR3 consists of 15 residues.

In its sample, this clonotype was seen a few times. This chain uses TRBV29-1 with TRBJ1-2, with 7 bases that match TRBD1. The junction had 7 bases not matched to a gene; V was cut back by 4 bases and J by 5 bases. The germline gives CDR1 SQVTM, CDR2 ANQGSEA. The length of the CDR3 is 13 residues. The CDR3 region is CSVGAGTVYGYTF. The DNA for the CDR3 is TGCAGCGTTGGGGCGGGGACAGTTTATGGCTACACCTTC. The variable domain in full, with the rest retrieved from reference TRBV29-1 and TRBJ1-2, is SAVISQKPSRDICQRGTSLTIQCQVDSQVTMMFWYRQQPGQSLTLIATANQGSEATYESGFVIDKFPISRPNLTFSTLTVSNMSPEDSSIYLCSVGAGTVYGYTFGSGTRLTVV.

CDR3 in DNA: TGTGCCAGCAGATTCCAGAACACTGAAGCTTTCTTT. It encodes CASRFQNTEAFF. The chain employs TRBV27 and TRBJ1-1; D call uncertain. This CDR3 region has 12 residues. The V gene lost 6 bases and the J gene lost 1 base, with 6 bases spanning the gap. Germline V gene data show CDR1 as MNHEY and CDR2 as SMNVEV (reference sequence).

This sequence joins TRBV27 and TRBJ2-5; 11 nucleotides line up with TRBD2. The J call may be in error: the DNA end matches TRBJ2-7 better. This CDR3 spans 15 amino acids. The germline gives CDR1 MNHEY, CDR2 SMNVEV (reference sequence). The CDR3 is CASSFKASGGYEQYF. CDR3 DNA: TGTGCCAGCAGTTTTAAGGCTAGCGGGGGGTACGAGCAGTACTTC.

This clonotype was seen more than once but under ten times. The rearrangement links TRBV27 to TRBJ2-1; D gene unclear. The CDR3 is 13 amino acids. Germline CDR1 MNHEY, CDR2 SMNVEV (reference sequence). The V and J ends lost 5 bases and 8 bases respectively, with 13 bases between them. For the CDR3, the DNA is TGTGCCAGCAGTAAAAGGCTAGAGGATGAGCAGTTCTTC. Translation: CASSKRLEDEQFF.

Regarding this clonotype: One end of the junction fails to match germline, which may point to a read error. The chain joins TRBV14 to TRBJ2-3; 10 nucleotides agree with TRBD2. From germline, CDR1 is SGHDN and CDR2 FVKESK. The CDR3 covers 17 residues. The CDR3 loop reads CTSSPRTSGIRLDTQYF. The CDR3 DNA sequence: TGTACCAGCAGCCCTCGGACTAGCGGTATCAGGTTGGATACGCAGTATTTT.

This clonotype was counted only a few times. The chain has TRBV28 and TRBJ1-2; D not resolved. Looked up from germline, CDR1 is MDHEN and CDR2 is SYDVKM. With 6 bases removed from V and 8 bases from J, the gap between germline ends came to 13 bases. This CDR3 is built from 12 residues. The CDR3 sequence is CASRSQGYGYTF. As DNA, the CDR3 is TGTGCCAGCAGGTCACAAGGGTACGGCTACACCTTC.

The chain combines TRBV6-5 with TRBJ2-1; no firm D call. V shed 0 bases and J shed 10 bases, with 16 bases lying between them. The length of the CDR3 is 15 residues. Germline CDR1 is MNHEY and CDR2 is SVGAGI. The CDR3, as DNA: TGTGCCAGCAGTTACTCCAAGCTGGGGTGGAAAGAGCAGTTCTTC. It is translated as CASSYSKLGWKEQFF.

This clonotype turned up a few times. The chain carries TRBV12-3 or TRBV12-4 and TRBJ2-3; tentatively, D is TRBD2 (6 bases). V lost 7 bases and J lost 2, with 13 bases in between. This CDR3 comprises 14 residues. DNA of the CDR3: TGTGCCAGCACCATGGCGGGGCCCACAGATACGCAGTATTTT. Encoded protein: CASTMAGPTDTQYF.

The genes are TRBV12-3 or TRBV12-4 and TRBJ2-5; weak D call: TRBD2 (6 bases). V was cut by 1 base and J by 1 base, with 16 bases left in between. The CDR3 is made up of 17 amino acids. In DNA form, the CDR3 reads TGTGCCAGCAGTTTAGGGACGGGAGTCGCGATCCAAGAGACCCAGTACTTC. Protein product: CASSLGTGVAIQETQYF.

The rearrangement uses TRBV11-2 and TRBJ2-1; D gene uncertain. CDR3 length equals 15 residues. CDR1 is SGHAT and CDR2 is FQNNGV in the germline V gene. The V end lost 3 bases, the J end lost 4 bases, and 13 bases lay between the germline ends. The CDR3 spells CASSLGLTRYNEQFF. In DNA form, the CDR3 reads TGTGCCAGCAGCTTGGGCCTAACCAGGTACAATGAGCAGTTCTTC. The full variable domain, in which reference TRBV11-2 and TRBJ2-1 provide the parts outside the CDR3, is EAGVAQSPRYKIIEKRQSVAFWCNPISGHATLYWYQQILGQGPKLLIQFQNNGVVDDSQLPKDRFSAERLKGVDSTLKIQPAKLEDSAVYLCASSLGLTRYNEQFFGPGTRLTVL.

With respect to this clonotype: At one of its ends the junction is not consistent with the germline gene, which may arise from a read error. V is TRBV4-1 and J is TRBJ2-5; D ambiguous. CDR1 and CDR2 (germline): MGHRA, YSYEKL. The CDR3 extends over 13 amino acids. CDR3 DNA: TGTGCCAGCAGCCAACGGGTCCAAGAGACCCAGTACTTC. This codes for CASSQRVQETQYF.

This clonotype was seen more than once but under ten times. The CDR3 bases are TGTGCCAGCAGGACTAGGGGTAACACCGGGGAGCTGTTTTTT. Amino acids: CASRTRGNTGELFF. The chain combines TRBV12-3 or TRBV12-4 with TRBJ2-2, with a possible D match to TRBD2 (6 bases). The V gene lost 6 bases and the J gene lost 2 bases, with 10 bases spanning the gap. CDR3 length equals 14 residues.